These 31 T cell receptor beta chains came from one sample sequenced in a study of blood T cell repertoires in COVID-19. Assay used: immunoSEQ multiplex PCR; TCRdb lists only in-frame clones, some missing. The repertoire holds 130,000 to 150,000 clones, with roughly 86% as singletons. Sequences were obtained from peripheral blood. The receptors come from a man aged 65-85 years with acute or convalescent COVID-19.

The chain combines TRBV7-9 with TRBJ2-1, with D possibly matching TRBD1 (6 bases). The CDR3 totals 13 residues. The V gene's germline CDR1 is SEHNR and CDR2 FQNEAQ (reference sequence). V lost 4 bases and J lost 4, with 8 bases in between. The CDR3 nucleotides are TGTGCCAGCAGCTGGGACACATACAATGAGCAGTTCTTC. This sequence encodes CASSWDTYNEQFF.

This chain uses TRBV12-3 or TRBV12-4 with TRBJ1-1; D may be TRBD1 (5 bases). The CDR3 length is 12 residues. V was clipped by 8 bases and J by 1 base, with 8 bases between them. The CDR3 DNA reads TGTGCCAGCTGCAGGGCGAACACTGAAGCTTTCTTT. This codes for CASCRANTEAFF.

As for this clone: The same CDR3 also results from other DNA sequences found in this sample. This sequence joins TRBV5-1 and TRBJ1-1; D might be TRBD1 (6 bases). CDR1 and CDR2 from the germline V gene are SGHRS and YFSETQ. The V and J ends lost 0 bases and 5 bases respectively, with 8 bases between them. The CDR3 extends over 13 amino acids. The CDR3 coding sequence is TGCGCCAGCAGCTTGGCCACAGGGACTGAAGCTTTCTTT. Translated: CASSLATGTEAFF.

The rearrangement joins TRBV7-8 to TRBJ2-5; tentative D call: TRBD2 (6 bases). Germline V gives CDR1 SGHVS, CDR2 FQNEAQ. This CDR3 comprises 13 residues. Between the trimmed V and J ends, which lost 5 bases and 2 bases, there was a span of 9 bases. The CDR3 nucleotides read TGTGCCAGCAGCGTAGGGAGGCAAGAGACCCAGTACTTC. Amino acids: CASSVGRQETQYF.

The chain couples TRBV6-5 to TRBJ1-4, with D perhaps TRBD1 (5 bases). Trimming took 6 bases from V and 6 from J, leaving 11 bases between them. CDR3 length: 13 residues. Germline loops: CDR1 MNHEY, CDR2 SVGAGI. DNA of the CDR3: TGTGCCAGCAGCCTTGGGGGGGATGAAAAACTGTTTTTT. Protein: CASSLGGDEKLFF.

This clone was seen more than once but under ten times. The chain employs TRBV19 and TRBJ2-3; a possible D gene is TRBD1 (5 bases). The germline V and J ends were trimmed by 5 bases and 3 bases, with 12 bases remaining between them. Germline V CDR1 and CDR2: LNHDA, SQIVND (reference sequence). The CDR3 loop spans 14 amino acids. Written as DNA, the CDR3 is TGTGCCAGTAGTCCCAAAGGGGATACAGATACGCAGTATTTT. It yields the protein CASSPKGDTDTQYF.

V usage is TRBV19 and J usage is TRBJ2-2; weak D call: TRBD1 (5 bases). Germline values: CDR1 LNHDA, CDR2 SQIVND (reference sequence). V was pared by 4 bases and J by 5 bases, with 14 bases between. This CDR3 spans 15 amino acids. CDR3 amino acids: CASSSGQGKTGELFF. Written as DNA, the CDR3 is TGTGCCAGTAGTAGTGGGCAGGGAAAAACCGGGGAGCTGTTTTTT.

This rearrangement joins TRBV5-1 to TRBJ1-2; no definite D call. Germline V lookup: CDR1 SGHRS, CDR2 YFSETQ. This CDR3 contains 14 residues. The V end lost 1 base, the J end lost 5 bases, and 12 bases lay between the germline ends. For the CDR3, the DNA is TGCGCCAGCAGCTTGAACGGGATCGAGTATGGCTACACCTTC. Its translation: CASSLNGIEYGYTF.

This chain joins TRBV7-2 and TRBJ1-6, with 10 positions matching TRBD1. The CDR3 has 15 amino acids. Germline CDR1 is SGHTA and CDR2 is FQGNSA. V lost 0 bases and J lost 7; bases outside the gene matches: 0. CDR3 in DNA: TGTGCCAGCAGCTTAGCGGGACAGGGGAATTCACCCCTCCACTTT. Translation: CASSLAGQGNSPLHF.

DNA of the CDR3: TGTGCCAGCAGTAGCGGGGGGGCTACAGATACGCAGTATTTT. This translates into CASSSGGATDTQYF. The chain uses TRBV6-4 and TRBJ2-3, with 10 bases that match TRBD2. The CDR3 totals 14 residues. The J segment lost 3 bases and the V segment lost 5 bases, leaving 2 bases of the junction unmatched. Per the germline V gene, CDR1 is MRHNA and CDR2 is SNTAGT.

This clone was picked up one time. The chain is built from TRBV4-1 and TRBJ1-4; 8 bases are shared with TRBD1. The CDR3 length is 17 residues. The V and J ends lost 5 bases and 7 bases, in that order; junction bases with no gene match: 15. Looked up from germline, CDR1 is MGHRA and CDR2 is YSYEKL. CDR3 residues: CASSTPKGDRLIEKLFF. The CDR3 DNA follows: TGCGCCAGCAGCACACCCAAGGGGGACAGGTTAATTGAAAAACTGTTTTTT.

V gene TRBV6-5 combines with J gene TRBJ1-2, with D perhaps TRBD1 (5 bases). V lost 7 bases and J 4 bases, leaving 19 bases between the germline ends. This CDR3 comprises 15 residues. Germline assignment: CDR1 MNHEY and CDR2 SVGAGI. CDR3 sequence (DNA): TGTGCCAGCAAATTCGAGCAGGGTGGTAGCTATGGCTACACCTTC. It specifies CASKFEQGGSYGYTF.

The chain joins TRBV5-1 to TRBJ2-2; D ambiguous. The CDR3 covers 15 residues. The V gene's germline CDR1 is SGHRS and CDR2 YFSETQ. V lost 0 bases, J lost 0 bases, and 6 bases lay in between. This CDR3 is CASSLVIPNTGELFF. The CDR3 region has the DNA TGCGCCAGCAGCTTGGTCATCCCGAACACCGGGGAGCTGTTTTTT.

This chain links TRBV7-8 with TRBJ1-1, with TRBD1 as a possible D gene (6 bases). Germline loops: CDR1 SGHVS, CDR2 FQNEAQ. The V end lost 1 base, the J end lost 1 base, and 13 bases lay between the germline ends. The CDR3 is 16 residues long. The CDR3 bases are TGTGCCAGCAGCTTAGTAGCAGGGGTTGCGAACACTGAAGCTTTCTTT. This encodes CASSLVAGVANTEAFF.

This clone turned up a few times. The V and J genes are TRBV3-1 (or the pseudogene TRBV3-2) and TRBJ1-2; 12 bases fit TRBD1. Germline trimming cut 8 bases from V and 4 bases from J; bases unmatched to any gene: 2. The CDR3 runs 13 residues. Germline loops: CDR1 LGHDT, CDR2 YNNKEL (reference sequence). The CDR3 reads CASGTGGFYGYTF. Here the CDR3 DNA reads TGTGCCAGCGGGACAGGGGGCTTCTATGGCTACACCTTC.

The chain combines TRBV28 with TRBJ1-2; 12 bases align to TRBD1. The ends lost 2 bases at V and 7 bases at J; junction bases unmatched: 5. The CDR3 has 15 amino acids. Germline CDR1 and CDR2: MDHEN and SYDVKM. The CDR3 protein is CASSLGGQGAGGYTF. Here the CDR3 DNA reads TGTGCCAGCAGTTTAGGGGGACAGGGGGCGGGTGGCTACACCTTC.

V gene TRBV6-5 combines with J gene TRBJ1-1; D may be TRBD1 (5 bases). Trimming left V 7 bases short and J 5 bases short, with 11 bases between. The CDR3 extends over 12 amino acids. The V gene's germline CDR1 is MNHEY and CDR2 SVGAGI. CDR3 DNA: TGTGCCAGCATCAGGGCAGGGACTGAAGCTTTCTTT. It specifies CASIRAGTEAFF.

Written as DNA, the CDR3 is TGCGCCAGCAGCTTTTCCAGGGGGGATGAAAAACTGTTTTTT. Its translation: CASSFSRGDEKLFF. This chain joins TRBV5-1 and TRBJ1-4; 7 bases fit TRBD1. V lost 2 bases and J lost 6; bases outside the gene matches: 4. Germline-derived CDR1 and CDR2 are SGHRS and YFSETQ. CDR3 size: 14 residues.

The chain links TRBV5-4 to TRBJ2-7; D not certain. The CDR3 consists of 14 residues. V lost 0 bases to trimming and J lost 2 bases, with 9 bases between them. CDR1 SGHNT and CDR2 YYREEE come from the germline V gene (reference sequence). The CDR3 region has the DNA TGTGCCAGCAGCTTGGGACTTCTTACCTACGAGCAGTACTTC. It encodes CASSLGLLTYEQYF.

As concerns this clone: Other DNA sequences from this sample encode an identical CDR3 as well. This chain uses TRBV5-1 with TRBJ2-2; weak D call: TRBD2 (5 bases). Trimming left V 5 bases short and J 0 bases short, with 11 bases between. Germline V gene data show CDR1 as SGHRS and CDR2 as YFSETQ. The CDR3 spans 15 residues. The CDR3: CASSLGLANTGELFF. The DNA for the CDR3 is TGCGCCAGCAGTCTCGGACTTGCGAACACCGGGGAGCTGTTTTTT.

The chain carries TRBV12-3 or TRBV12-4 and TRBJ1-1; 8 bases are a match to TRBD1. This CDR3 has 13 residues. Losses at the gene ends were 7 bases for V and 1 base for J; bases not matched to a gene: 2. CDR3 nucleotides: TGTGCCAGCACCAGGGGGCGGAACACTGAAGCTTTCTTT. Amino acids: CASTRGRNTEAFF.

A single count supports this clone. J is TRBJ2-1 and V is TRBV18; TRBD2 aligns across 8 bases. CDR1 and CDR2 (germline): KGHSH, LQKENI. This CDR3 contains 16 residues. With 6 bases clipped from V and 7 bases from J, the junction kept 14 bases outside the gene matches. CDR3 sequence (DNA): TGTGCCAGCTCCCGACTATCAGCGGGGGATGTAAATGAGCAGTTCTTC. Residues: CASSRLSAGDVNEQFF.

The chain is built from TRBV6-5 and TRBJ1-1, with 12 positions matching TRBD1. Trimming at V came to 9 bases and at J to 10 bases, leaving 12 bases not matched to a gene. Germline V gene sequence: CDR1 MNHEY, CDR2 SVGAGI. This CDR3 comprises 14 residues. In nucleotides, the CDR3 is TGTGCCAGTCAACGGGGACAGGGGGCGCAAGGAGCTTTCTTT. Translated, it gives CASQRGQGAQGAFF.

V and J are TRBV29-1 and TRBJ1-5, with a tentative D call TRBD1 (5 bases). This CDR3 comprises 14 residues. V dropped 6 bases and J dropped 5 bases, with 17 bases sitting between them. CDR1 is SQVTM, CDR2 ANQGSEA, per germline. For the CDR3, the DNA is TGCAGCGTCGCTTTAGGGGCGGCCCATCAGCCCCAGCATTTT. Protein: CSVALGAAHQPQHF.

In this sample, this clone turned up a few times. This sequence joins TRBV19 and TRBJ1-1, with TRBD1 matching 7 bases. V shed 3 bases, J shed 6 bases, and the junction held 16 bases outside the gene matches. The CDR3 is 17 residues long. CDR1 and CDR2 (germline): LNHDA, SQIVND (reference sequence). CDR3 amino acids: CASSIIGRVPGGPEAFF. CDR3 in DNA: TGTGCCAGTAGTATTATTGGACGTGTTCCAGGGGGACCTGAAGCTTTCTTT.

V is TRBV13 and J is TRBJ2-1, with 11 bases aligning to TRBD2. CDR1 PRHDT and CDR2 FYEKMQ come from the germline V gene (reference sequence). The CDR3 covers 15 residues. Germline trimming cut 5 bases from V and 5 bases from J; bases unmatched to any gene: 5. CDR3 residues: CASSLRLAGNNEQFF. DNA of the CDR3: TGTGCCAGCAGCCTGCGACTAGCGGGAAACAATGAGCAGTTCTTC.

The chain is built from TRBV9 and TRBJ2-5; possible D gene TRBD2, 6 bases. This CDR3 has 16 residues. Trimming pared 4 bases from V and 3 bases from J, leaving 19 bases between. The germline gives CDR1 SGDLS, CDR2 YYNGEE. The CDR3 is CASSPEGLALKETQYF. In DNA form, the CDR3 reads TGTGCCAGCAGCCCCGAGGGGCTAGCGTTGAAAGAGACCCAGTACTTC.

In its sample, this clone was seen once. The gene calls are TRBV10-2 and TRBJ1-1; D gene uncertain. CDR1 and CDR2 (germline): WSHSY, SAAADI. Trimming stripped 4 bases from V and 4 bases from J, with 16 bases between. This CDR3 has 15 residues. CDR3 protein: CASSAGRLAGTEAFF. The CDR3 nucleotides read TGCGCCAGCAGTGCGGGTCGACTCGCGGGCACTGAAGCTTTCTTT.

The chain couples TRBV18 to TRBJ1-6; 7 bases map to TRBD1. The J segment lost 7 bases and the V segment lost 0 bases, leaving 3 bases of the junction unmatched. Looked up from germline, CDR1 is KGHSH and CDR2 is LQKENI. CDR3 length: 15 residues. CDR3 nucleotide sequence: TGTGCCAGCTCACCACCGACAGGGAAGAATTCACCCCTCCACTTT. It encodes CASSPPTGKNSPLHF.

This chain joins TRBV5-1 and TRBJ2-5; 8 bases map to TRBD2. The CDR3 is made up of 16 amino acids. The V gene end was trimmed by 0 bases and the J gene end by 5 bases; junction bases not matched to a gene: 9. Germline CDR1 reads SGHRS; CDR2 reads YFSETQ. CDR3 in amino acids: CASSLALAGSGETQYF. CDR3 coding DNA: TGCGCCAGCAGCTTGGCCCTAGCGGGTTCCGGGGAGACCCAGTACTTC.

The chain is built from TRBV6-2 or TRBV6-3 and TRBJ2-3; D remains unclear. This CDR3 comprises 18 residues. V was shortened by 6 bases and J by 0 bases, with 22 bases between the two germline ends. Germline values: CDR1 MNHEY, CDR2 SVGEGT. DNA of the CDR3: TGTGCCAGCAGCCGACCCCCAAAAGACTCCTCTAGCACAGATACGCAGTATTTT. Its protein is CASSRPPKDSSSTDTQYF.